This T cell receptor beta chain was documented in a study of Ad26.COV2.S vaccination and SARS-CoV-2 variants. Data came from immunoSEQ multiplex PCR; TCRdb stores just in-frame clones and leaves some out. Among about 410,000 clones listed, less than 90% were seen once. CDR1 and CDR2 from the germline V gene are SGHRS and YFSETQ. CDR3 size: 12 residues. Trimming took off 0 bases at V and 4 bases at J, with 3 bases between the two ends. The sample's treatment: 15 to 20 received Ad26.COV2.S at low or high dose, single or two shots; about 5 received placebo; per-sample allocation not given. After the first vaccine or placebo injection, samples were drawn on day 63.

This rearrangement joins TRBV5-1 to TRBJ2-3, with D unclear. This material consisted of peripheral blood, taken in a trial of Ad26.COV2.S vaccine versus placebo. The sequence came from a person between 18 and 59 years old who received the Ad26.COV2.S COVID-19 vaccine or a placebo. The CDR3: CASSLVADTQYF. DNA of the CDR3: TGCGCCAGCAGCTTGGTTGCAGATACGCAGTATTTT. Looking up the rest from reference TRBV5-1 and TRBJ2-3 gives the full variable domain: KAGVTQTPRYLIKTRGQQVTLSCSPISGHRSVSWYQQTPGQGLQFLFEYFSETQRNKGNFPGRFSGRQFSNSRSEMNVSTLELGDSALYLCASSLVADTQYFGPGTRLTVL.